This TCR beta chain appears in the sequencing data of a study of shared clonotypes between healthy human individuals. Study information: The study used three CD4 naive, three CD4 memory, two CD8 naive and one CD8 memory plate per donor.

Produced via immunoSEQ multiplex PCR; TCRdb's table is partial and in-frame only. Of about 1,800,000 clones in the sample, about 95% were seen once. This CDR3 has 14 residues. The germline V gene encodes CDR1 MNHEY and CDR2 SVGAGI. The germline V and J ends were trimmed by 5 bases and 0 bases, with 11 bases remaining between them. Study-level results: The four-donor shared clonotypes exceeded non-shared clonotypes in generation probability, with non-shared ones scoring lower.

Naive CD8 cells lacked CD45RO, underwent positive selection for CCR7 and left out terminally differentiated effector memory CD45RA+ cells. A remark on this clone: The antigen is undetermined.

The genes are TRBV6-5 and TRBJ2-7, with D possibly matching TRBD2 (5 bases). Source material: naive CD8+ T cells sorted from blood. This TCR was sampled from a man aged 18 to 30 in good health. The CDR3 is CASSLVGDSYEQYF. CDR3 DNA: TGTGCCAGCAGTCTCGTGGGAGACTCCTACGAGCAGTACTTC.